The present T cell receptor beta chain was sequenced within a study of monozygotic twins with inflammatory bowel disease. Study-wide findings and caveats: IBD patients share fewer clonotypes with other people than healthy twins do, especially with disease activity.

TCRdb reprocessed the 5' RACE reads and stores each CDR3 protein as one record, lacking DNA. Here the sample table reports 300,000 to 400,000 distinct CDR3 sequences. The CDR3 contains 15 residues. From germline, CDR1 is MNHNS and CDR2 SASEGT. Comments on this clonotype: Its antigen is as yet unknown.

The sequence was obtained from a human donor with ulcerative colitis or Crohn's disease, or a healthy co-twin of an affected twin (not recorded which). The V and J genes are TRBV6-1 and TRBJ1-5; TCRdb outputs TRBD1, but without DNA this stays unchecked. The specimen sequenced was blood. The CDR3 region is CASSIPQRGKEPQHF.